A single sample gave rise to the 19 T cell receptor beta chains below, sequenced in a study of spatial heterogeneity in lung cancer. TCRdb processed the 5' RACE reads anew with MiXCR; each CDR3 protein has one entry. The repertoire holds more than 80,000 distinct CDR3 sequences, with roughly 12% as singletons. Time point indicated: sample taken at primary tumor resection. Unsorted whole RNA from tumor, nontumor lung or frozen PBMC underwent sequencing. The sequences come from PBMCs, collected at surgery. All receptors derive from a male donor with early-stage non-small cell lung cancer.

The chain has TRBV20-1 and TRBJ1-1; D ambiguous. This CDR3 is built from 12 residues. V was clipped by 3 bases and J by 6 bases, with 11 bases between them. The V gene's germline CDR1 is DFQATT and CDR2 SNEGSKA (reference sequence). The CDR3: CSASRPGAEAFF. CDR3 nucleotide sequence: TGCAGTGCTAGTCGTCCGGGCGCTGAAGCTTTCTTT.

DNA for the CDR3: TGTGCCAGCAGTTTTGCCCGCGGTGAAAAACTGTTTTTT. This encodes CASSFARGEKLFF. The rearrangement uses TRBV12-3 or TRBV12-4 and TRBJ1-4, with D unresolved. V was clipped by 3 bases and J by 7 bases, with 9 bases between them. This CDR3 is 13 amino acids long.

At least ten counts were recorded for this clonotype. The chain is built from TRBV2 and TRBJ2-5; D unresolved. The CDR3 is made up of 14 amino acids. From germline, CDR1 is SNHLY and CDR2 FYNNEI. Trimming removed 0 bases at V and 0 bases at J, with 5 bases between. For the CDR3, the DNA is TGTGCCAGCAGTGAAGCGAGCAACCAAGAGACCCAGTACTTC. Protein product: CASSEASNQETQYF.

The chain is built from TRBV9 and TRBJ2-1; 7 bases are a match to TRBD2. The CDR3 has 14 amino acids. V dropped 4 bases and J dropped 7; count of bases not matched to a gene: 8. CDR1 is SGDLS and CDR2 is YYNGEE in the germline V gene. The CDR3 loop is CASSPRLAENEQFF. CDR3 in DNA: TGTGCCAGCAGCCCCCGTCTAGCGGAAAATGAGCAGTTCTTC.

Written as DNA, the CDR3 is TGTGCCAGCGGGCCGGACAGGGGGAATGAAAAACTGTTTTTT. Its translation is CASGPDRGNEKLFF. V gene TRBV6-5 combines with J gene TRBJ1-4, with 10 nucleotides matching TRBD1. V dropped 8 bases and J dropped 5; count of bases not matched to a gene: 5. The CDR3 loop spans 14 amino acids. Germline V gene lookup returns CDR1 MNHEY and CDR2 SVGAGI.

This chain connects TRBV7-6 to TRBJ2-7; no clear D gene. CDR1 SGHVS and CDR2 FNYEAQ come from the germline V gene. CDR3 length equals 14 residues. The V and J ends lost 3 bases and 2 bases respectively, with 11 bases between them. The CDR3 region is CASSLDAGPYEQYF. CDR3 in DNA: TGTGCCAGCAGCTTGGATGCAGGTCCCTACGAGCAGTACTTC.

This clonotype was found many times. This CDR3 reads CASSLEGGLNTEAFF. CDR3 sequence (DNA): TGCGCCAGCAGCTTGGAGGGAGGACTGAACACTGAAGCTTTCTTT. The chain employs TRBV5-1 and TRBJ1-1; D is undetermined. This CDR3 is 15 amino acids long. Germline-derived CDR1 and CDR2 are SGHRS and YFSETQ. Between the trimmed V and J ends, which lost 0 bases and 0 bases, there was a span of 9 bases.

The table lists this clonotype with a few counts. The chain couples TRBV5-4 to TRBJ2-5; D possibly corresponds to TRBD2 (5 bases). The CDR3 is made up of 15 amino acids. Germline values: CDR1 SGHNT, CDR2 YYREEE (reference sequence). V was cut by 0 bases and J by 2 bases, with 11 bases left in between. CDR3 amino acids: CASSLAGIYQETQYF. CDR3 nucleotide sequence: TGTGCCAGCAGCTTGGCGGGGATATATCAAGAGACCCAGTACTTC.

In this sample, this clonotype turned up a few times. V and J are TRBV30 and TRBJ2-7; no definite D call. The CDR3 covers 12 residues. From germline, CDR1 is GTSNPN and CDR2 SVGIG (reference sequence). Trimming cost V 1 base and J 3 bases, with 7 bases left between them. The CDR3 DNA sequence: TGTGCCTGGAGTGGAGGCAACTACGAGCAGTACTTC. It encodes CAWSGGNYEQYF.

This clonotype was detected a few times. The gene calls are TRBV10-3 and TRBJ1-1; D remains unclear. This CDR3 is built from 12 residues. Germline lookup yields CDR1 ENHRY and CDR2 SYGVKD. Trimming stripped 0 bases from V and 5 bases from J, with 4 bases between. DNA of the CDR3: TGTGCCATCAGTGAGTCGGGGACTGAAGCTTTCTTT. Protein product: CAISESGTEAFF.

The chain couples TRBV11-3 to TRBJ2-1, with D perhaps given as TRBD1 or TRBD2 (5 bases each). V lost 0 bases, J lost 2 bases, and 8 bases lay in between. This CDR3 spans 15 amino acids. CDR1 SGHNT and CDR2 YENEEA come from the germline V gene. The CDR3: CASSLEADTYNEQFF. The CDR3 bases are TGTGCCAGCAGCTTAGAAGCGGACACCTACAATGAGCAGTTCTTC. The full variable domain, completed using reference TRBV11-3 and TRBJ2-1, is EAGVVQSPRYKIIEKKQPVAFWCNPISGHNTLYWYLQNLGQGPELLIRYENEEAVDDSQLPKDRFSAERLKGVDSTLKIQPAELGDSAVYLCASSLEADTYNEQFFGPGTRLTVL.

The genes are TRBV6-2 or TRBV6-3 and TRBJ2-5, with D tentatively TRBD2 (6 bases). The CDR3 extends over 16 amino acids. The germline gives CDR1 MNHEY, CDR2 SVGEGT. Trimming removed 5 bases at V and 4 bases at J, with 20 bases between. This CDR3 is CASSGGRGAKGETQYF. The CDR3 nucleotides are TGTGCCAGCAGTGGGGGGAGAGGAGCCAAGGGAGAGACCCAGTACTTC.

This clonotype occurred a few times. CDR3 loop: CSATPGGSGANVLTF. CDR3 DNA: TGCAGTGCCACACCAGGGGGATCTGGGGCCAACGTCCTGACTTTC. This chain joins TRBV20-1 and TRBJ2-6; 7 bases are a match to TRBD1. Germline V gives CDR1 DFQATT, CDR2 SNEGSKA (reference sequence). This CDR3 region has 15 residues. Trimming removed 6 bases from V and 1 base from J; junction bases left unmatched: 6.

This clonotype was seen more than once but under ten times. V is TRBV9 and J is TRBJ2-3; D assignment may be TRBD1 or TRBD2 (5 bases each). Trimming took 2 bases from V and 3 from J, leaving 13 bases between them. Germline V gene sequence: CDR1 SGDLS, CDR2 YYNGEE. The CDR3 is 15 amino acids. The CDR3 protein is CASSVGAGRTDTQYF. The CDR3 nucleotides are TGTGCCAGCAGCGTTGGAGCAGGGAGAACAGATACGCAGTATTTT.

V gene TRBV11-2 combines with J gene TRBJ2-1; D may correspond to TRBD1 or TRBD2 (5 bases each). Germline V lookup: CDR1 SGHAT, CDR2 FQNNGV. V was cut by 3 bases and J by 6 bases, with 18 bases left in between. This CDR3 has 16 amino acids. The CDR3 DNA sequence: TGTGCCAGCAGCTTCAGCTTCAACCGGGACCTCAATGAGCAGTTCTTC. Translating gives CASSFSFNRDLNEQFF.

CDR3 in DNA: TGTGCCAGCAGTTTATATGAAGGGCGTCCCCAAGAGACCCAGTACTTC. It specifies CASSLYEGRPQETQYF. V usage is TRBV12-3 or TRBV12-4 and J usage is TRBJ2-5; D is uncertain. The V gene lost 2 bases and the J gene lost 1 base, with 14 bases spanning the gap. This CDR3 comprises 16 residues.

This rearrangement joins TRBV7-2 to TRBJ2-7, with 10 nucleotides matching TRBD2. Looked up from germline, CDR1 is SGHTA and CDR2 is FQGNSA. The CDR3 loop spans 16 amino acids. V dropped 1 base and J dropped 9; count of bases not matched to a gene: 12. The CDR3 loop reads CASSLGPAGGPIGQYF. The CDR3 DNA is TGTGCCAGCAGCTTAGGGCCAGCGGGAGGGCCGATTGGGCAGTACTTC.

V usage is TRBV27 and J usage is TRBJ1-5; no reliable D call. CDR1 and CDR2 (germline): MNHEY, SMNVEV (reference sequence). The CDR3 contains 14 residues. The V and J ends lost 1 base and 0 bases respectively, with 4 bases between them. CDR3 loop: CASSLWSSNQPQHF. In DNA, the CDR3 is TGTGCCAGCAGTTTATGGTCTAGCAATCAGCCCCAGCATTTT.

This clonotype was detected a few times. This chain connects TRBV5-1 to TRBJ1-1; a weak D match, TRBD1 (5 bases). In germline, CDR1 is SGHRS, CDR2 YFSETQ. This CDR3 is 14 amino acids long. Deletions cut 4 bases from V and 6 bases from J, with 16 bases between. The CDR3 loop reads CASSTGRGMAEAFF. The CDR3 DNA sequence: TGCGCCAGCAGCACGGGACGGGGGATGGCTGAAGCTTTCTTT.